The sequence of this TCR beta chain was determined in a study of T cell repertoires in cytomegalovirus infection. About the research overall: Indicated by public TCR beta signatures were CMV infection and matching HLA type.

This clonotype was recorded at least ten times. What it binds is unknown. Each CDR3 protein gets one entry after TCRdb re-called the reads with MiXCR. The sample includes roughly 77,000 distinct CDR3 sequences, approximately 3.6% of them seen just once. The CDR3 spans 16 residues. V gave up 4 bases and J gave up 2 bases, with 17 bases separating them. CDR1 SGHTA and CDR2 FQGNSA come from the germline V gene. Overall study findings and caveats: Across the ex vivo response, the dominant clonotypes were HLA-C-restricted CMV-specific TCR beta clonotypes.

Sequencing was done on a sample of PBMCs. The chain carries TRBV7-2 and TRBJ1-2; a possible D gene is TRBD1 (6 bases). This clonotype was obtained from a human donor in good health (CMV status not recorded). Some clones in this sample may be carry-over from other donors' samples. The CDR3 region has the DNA TGTGCCAGCAGCTCGTACAGGACAGAGGAAAACTATGGCTACACCTTC. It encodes CASSSYRTEENYGYTF.